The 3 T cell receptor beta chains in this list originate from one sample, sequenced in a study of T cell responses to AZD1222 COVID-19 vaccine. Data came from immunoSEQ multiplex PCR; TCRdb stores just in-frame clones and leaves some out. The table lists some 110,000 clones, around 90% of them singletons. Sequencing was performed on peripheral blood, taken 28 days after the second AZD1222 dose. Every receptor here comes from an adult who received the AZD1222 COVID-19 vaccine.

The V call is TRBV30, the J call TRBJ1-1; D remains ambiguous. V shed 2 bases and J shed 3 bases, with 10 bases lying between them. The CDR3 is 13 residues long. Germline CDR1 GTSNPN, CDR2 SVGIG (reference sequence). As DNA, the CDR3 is TGTGCCTGGAGTCAAGGCCGGGACACTGAAGCTTTCTTT. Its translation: CAWSQGRDTEAFF.

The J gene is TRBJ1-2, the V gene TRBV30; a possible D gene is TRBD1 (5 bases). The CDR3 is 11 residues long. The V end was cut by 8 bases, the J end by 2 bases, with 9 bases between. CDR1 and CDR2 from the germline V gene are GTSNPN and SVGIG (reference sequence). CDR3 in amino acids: CAGRQNYGYTF. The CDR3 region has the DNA TGTGCCGGCCGACAGAACTATGGCTACACCTTC.

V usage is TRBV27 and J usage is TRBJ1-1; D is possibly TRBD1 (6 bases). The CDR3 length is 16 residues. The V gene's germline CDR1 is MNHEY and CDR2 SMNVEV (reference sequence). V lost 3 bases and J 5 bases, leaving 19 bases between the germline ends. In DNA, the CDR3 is TGTGCCAGCAGTTTGAAACAGGGTTCGTTGGGGACTGAAGCTTTCTTT. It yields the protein CASSLKQGSLGTEAFF.